This T cell receptor (beta chain) was identified during a study of OX40 agonist ivuxolimab in advanced cancers. About the research overall: Mean age around 60 years, range roughly 20 to 85; just over 80% male. General study points: Some nonresponders also had low normalized T-cell clonal expansion. Clonal expansion from baseline to week 6 occurred in both CD4+ and CD8+ T cells. On average, CD8+ T cells showed a greater number of expanded clones than CD4+.

For this clone: Its antigen is not identified.

The method was immunoSEQ multiplex PCR; TCRdb's version includes in-frame clones alone and lacks a portion of them. The sample shows about 100,000 clones, approximately 89% of them seen only once. V was shortened by 3 bases and J by 0 bases, with 19 bases between the two germline ends. The CDR3 is 18 amino acids. CDR1 and CDR2 from the germline V gene are SNHLY and FYNNEI. The sample consisted of CD4+ or CD8+ T cells sorted from blood, taken in a trial of the OX40 agonist ivuxolimab. The sequence came from an adult with an advanced solid tumor such as melanoma, head and neck, liver or kidney cancer. V is TRBV2 and J is TRBJ2-3; D tentatively reads TRBD1 or TRBD2 (5 bases each). The CDR3 here is CASSDGGRWSTSTDTQYF. CDR3 in DNA: TGTGCCAGCAGTGATGGGGGAAGATGGTCCACTAGCACAGATACGCAGTATTTT.